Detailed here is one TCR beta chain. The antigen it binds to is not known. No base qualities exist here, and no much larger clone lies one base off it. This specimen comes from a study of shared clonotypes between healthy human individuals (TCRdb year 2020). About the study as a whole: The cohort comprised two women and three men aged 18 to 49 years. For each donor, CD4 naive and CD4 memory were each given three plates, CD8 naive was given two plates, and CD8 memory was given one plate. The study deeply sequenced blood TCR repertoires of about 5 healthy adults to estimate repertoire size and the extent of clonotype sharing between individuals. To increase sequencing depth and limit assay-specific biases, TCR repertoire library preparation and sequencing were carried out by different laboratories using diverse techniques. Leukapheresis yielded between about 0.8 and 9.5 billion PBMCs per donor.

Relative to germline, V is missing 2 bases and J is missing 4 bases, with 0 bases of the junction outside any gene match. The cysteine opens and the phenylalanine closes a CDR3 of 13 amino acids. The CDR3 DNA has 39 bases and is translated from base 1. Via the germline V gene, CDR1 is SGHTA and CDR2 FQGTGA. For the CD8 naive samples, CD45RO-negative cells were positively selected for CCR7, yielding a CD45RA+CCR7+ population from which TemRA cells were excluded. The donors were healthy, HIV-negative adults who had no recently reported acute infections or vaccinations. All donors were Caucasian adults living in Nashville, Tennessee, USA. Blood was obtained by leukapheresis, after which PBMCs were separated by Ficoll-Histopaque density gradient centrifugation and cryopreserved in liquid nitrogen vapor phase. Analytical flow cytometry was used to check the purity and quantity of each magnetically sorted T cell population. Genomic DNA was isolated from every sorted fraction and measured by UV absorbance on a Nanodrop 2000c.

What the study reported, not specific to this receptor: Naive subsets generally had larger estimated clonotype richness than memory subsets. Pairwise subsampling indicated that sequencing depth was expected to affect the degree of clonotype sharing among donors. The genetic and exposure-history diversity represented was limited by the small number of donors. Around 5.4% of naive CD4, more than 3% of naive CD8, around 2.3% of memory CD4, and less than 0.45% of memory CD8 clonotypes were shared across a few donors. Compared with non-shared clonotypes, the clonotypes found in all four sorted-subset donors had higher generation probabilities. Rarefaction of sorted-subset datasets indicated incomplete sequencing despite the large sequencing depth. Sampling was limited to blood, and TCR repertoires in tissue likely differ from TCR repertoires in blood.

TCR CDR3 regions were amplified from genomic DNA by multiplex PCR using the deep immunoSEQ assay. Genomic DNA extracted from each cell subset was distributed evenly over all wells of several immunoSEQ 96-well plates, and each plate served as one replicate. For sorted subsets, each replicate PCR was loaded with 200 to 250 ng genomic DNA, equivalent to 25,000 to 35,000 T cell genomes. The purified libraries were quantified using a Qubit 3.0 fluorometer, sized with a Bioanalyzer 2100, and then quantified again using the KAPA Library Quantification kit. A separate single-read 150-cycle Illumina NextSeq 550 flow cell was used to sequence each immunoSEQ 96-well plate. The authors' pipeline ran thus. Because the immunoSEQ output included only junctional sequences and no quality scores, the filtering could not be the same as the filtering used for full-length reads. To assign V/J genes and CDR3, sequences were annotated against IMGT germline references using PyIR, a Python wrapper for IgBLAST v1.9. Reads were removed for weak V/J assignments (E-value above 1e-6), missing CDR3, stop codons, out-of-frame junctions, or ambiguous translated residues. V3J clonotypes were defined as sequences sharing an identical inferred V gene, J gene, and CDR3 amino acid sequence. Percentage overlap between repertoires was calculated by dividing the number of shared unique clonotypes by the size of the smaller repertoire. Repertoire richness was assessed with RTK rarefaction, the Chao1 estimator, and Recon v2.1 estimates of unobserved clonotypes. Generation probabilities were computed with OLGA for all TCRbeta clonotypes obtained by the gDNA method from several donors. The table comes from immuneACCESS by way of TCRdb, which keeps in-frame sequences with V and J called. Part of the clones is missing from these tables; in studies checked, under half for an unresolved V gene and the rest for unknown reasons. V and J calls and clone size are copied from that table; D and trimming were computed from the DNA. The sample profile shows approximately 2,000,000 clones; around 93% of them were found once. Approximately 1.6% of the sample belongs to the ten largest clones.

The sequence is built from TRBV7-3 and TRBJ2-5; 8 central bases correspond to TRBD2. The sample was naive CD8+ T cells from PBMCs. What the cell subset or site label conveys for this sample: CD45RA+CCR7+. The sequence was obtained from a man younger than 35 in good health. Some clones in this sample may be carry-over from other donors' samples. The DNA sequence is TGTGCCAGCAGCTTAGCGGGAGGAGAGACCCAGTACTTC. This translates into CASSLAGGETQYF.